This T cell receptor beta chain was identified during a study of blood T cells in healthy people across ages. Study summary: Capture by template switching was about one barcoded beta molecule per two T cells.

Looked up from germline, CDR1 is SGHRS and CDR2 is YFSETQ. The CDR3 has 14 amino acids. Trimming pared 3 bases from V and 4 bases from J, leaving 12 bases between. Sample donors were healthy Caucasian individuals that came from Russia, aged 6 to 90. Together with a sample-barcoded 5' primer, a J-beta primer mix was included in a second PCR lasting 7 to 11 cycles. From the 5' RACE reads, TCRdb called clonotypes with MiXCR, one entry per CDR3 protein. The sample records more than 500,000 distinct CDR3 sequences, approximately 26% being singletons. These same data were also listed under a study on T cells of mothers and their children. That work adds: The study found thymic selection shapes TCR recombination output similarly in related and unrelated pairs. Relative to unrelated pairs, biologically related mother-child dyads exhibited marginally greater, non-significant overlap.

The rearrangement links TRBV5-1 to TRBJ2-3; a weak D match, TRBD1 (5 bases). The receptor was isolated from a boy aged 2 to 10 in good health. What was sequenced was blood. The DNA of the CDR3 is TGCGCCAGCAGCTCAGGGATTGGGGCAGATACGCAGTATTTT. As protein: CASSSGIGADTQYF.